The 23 T cell receptor beta chains below come from one sample, sequenced in a study of beta chain features in type 1 diabetes. cDNA synthesis used the whole RNA isolate, giving expressed TCRB sequences. Sequencing was performed with immunoSEQ multiplex PCR; in TCRdb, only in-frame clones are kept and a portion is missing. The data show some 900,000 clones, under 20% seen once. Sequencing was carried out using naive CD4+ T cells from blood. The receptors derive from a woman aged 18-29 years in good health.

This clone has a handful of counts. V is TRBV7-9 and J is TRBJ2-5; D ambiguous. The CDR3 length is 12 residues. V was trimmed by 6 bases and J by 5 bases, leaving 10 bases between them. Germline loops: CDR1 SEHNR, CDR2 FQNEAQ (reference sequence). In nucleotides, the CDR3 is TGTGCCAGCAGAGCGCTAAAGGAGACCCAGTACTTC. This sequence encodes CASRALKETQYF.

The sample holds a few counts of this clone. The chain couples TRBV12-5 to TRBJ1-1; TRBD1 is a possible D gene (5 bases). The V end lost 7 bases, the J end lost 1 base, and 10 bases lay between the germline ends. Germline CDR1 is LGHNT and CDR2 is FRNRAP. This CDR3 has 13 residues. The CDR3: CASAPTGNTEAFF. Written as DNA, the CDR3 is TGTGCTAGTGCCCCAACAGGGAACACTGAAGCTTTCTTT.

This clone was detected only a few times. The chain combines TRBV15 with TRBJ1-1; no reliable D call. The CDR3 consists of 14 residues. Trimming shortened V by 8 bases and J by 4 bases, and 17 bases separated the two germline ends. Per the germline V gene, CDR1 is LNHNV and CDR2 is YYDKDF (reference sequence). The CDR3 spells CATRRGREGTEAFF. Written as DNA, the CDR3 is TGTGCCACCCGCCGAGGAAGGGAGGGCACTGAAGCTTTCTTT.

This clone showed up just a few times. V is TRBV7-9 and J is TRBJ2-1; 12 nucleotides line up with TRBD2. V shed 0 bases and J 8 bases; nucleotides not matched to a gene: 5. CDR1 SEHNR and CDR2 FQNEAQ come from the germline V gene (reference sequence). The CDR3 totals 16 residues. CDR3 loop: CASSLALTSGSYEQFF. In DNA form, the CDR3 reads TGTGCCAGCAGCTTAGCCCTGACTAGCGGGAGCTATGAGCAGTTCTTC. The variable domain in full, with the rest retrieved from reference TRBV7-9 and TRBJ2-1, is DTGVSQNPRHKITKRGQNVTFRCDPISEHNRLYWYRQTLGQGPEFLTYFQNEAQLEKSRLLSDRFSAERPKGSFSTLEIQRTEQGDSAMYLCASSLALTSGSYEQFFGPGTRLTVL.

This clone came up a few times. V and J are TRBV19 and TRBJ2-1, with 7 bases lining up with TRBD2. The germline V gene has CDR1 LNHDA and CDR2 SQIVND (reference sequence). The CDR3 loop spans 15 amino acids. The trim removed 1 base at V and 5 bases at J, leaving 5 bases unmatched. The CDR3: CASSIGLAEHNEQFF. CDR3 coding DNA: TGTGCCAGTAGTATAGGGCTAGCGGAACACAATGAGCAGTTCTTC. The whole variable domain, remainder taken from reference TRBV19 and TRBJ2-1, is DGGITQSPKYLFRKEGQNVTLSCEQNLNHDAMYWYRQDPGQGLRLIYYSQIVNDFQKGDIAEGYSVSREKKESFPLTVTSAQKNPTAFYLCASSIGLAEHNEQFFGPGTRLTVL.

The chain uses TRBV15 and TRBJ2-5; D is uncertain. With the DNA end fitting TRBJ2-7 better, the J assignment may be wrong. This CDR3 region has 11 residues. Germline loops: CDR1 LNHNV, CDR2 YYDKDF (reference sequence). The CDR3: CATSSLYEQYF. Written as DNA, the CDR3 is TGTGCCACCAGTTCTTTGTACGAGCAGTACTTC.

As to this clone: Other DNA variants within this sample encode the same CDR3. The chain carries TRBV7-3 and TRBJ2-5; D might be TRBD1 or TRBD2, each matching 5 bases. Germline values: CDR1 SGHTA, CDR2 FQGTGA. V lost 5 bases to trimming and J lost 4 bases, with 11 bases between them. The length of the CDR3 is 13 residues. The CDR3 sequence: CASSPGRRETQYF. The CDR3 DNA sequence: TGTGCCAGCAGCCCGGGACGGCGAGAGACCCAGTACTTC.

The gene calls are TRBV19 and TRBJ1-2, with D uncertain. This CDR3 contains 14 residues. CDR1 and CDR2 from the germline V gene are LNHDA and SQIVND (reference sequence). The ends were cut back, 7 bases at V and 3 bases at J, with 15 bases in the middle. The CDR3 nucleotides are TGTGCCAGTACTCCCGGACTATTGCACTATGGCTACACCTTC. It specifies CASTPGLLHYGYTF.

The rearrangement joins TRBV4-2 to TRBJ1-1; tentatively, D is TRBD1 (6 bases). The CDR3 has 15 residues. V dropped 1 base and J dropped 0 bases, with 9 bases sitting between them. Germline-derived CDR1 and CDR2 are LGHNA and YNFKEQ. CDR3 nucleotide sequence: TGTGCCAGCAGCCAAGCGGACAGCATGAACACTGAAGCTTTCTTT. It yields the protein CASSQADSMNTEAFF.

The chain is built from TRBV7-2 and TRBJ2-7; 12 nucleotides match TRBD2. Germline V CDR1 and CDR2: SGHTA, FQGNSA. The ends lost 2 bases at V and 2 bases at J; junction bases unmatched: 10. The CDR3 length is 18 residues. CDR3 sequence reads: CASSLRGLAGPLTYEQYF. CDR3 in DNA: TGTGCCAGCAGCTTAAGAGGACTAGCGGGGCCCCTAACCTACGAGCAGTACTTC.

The chain carries TRBV5-4 and TRBJ2-5; D gene uncertain. The CDR3 has 15 amino acids. The V gene's germline CDR1 is SGHNT and CDR2 YYREEE (reference sequence). V gave up 1 base and J gave up 3 bases, with 13 bases separating them. In DNA form, the CDR3 reads TGTGCCAGCAGCTTGTATAATCGGGTAAAAGAGACCCAGTACTTC. It codes for CASSLYNRVKETQYF.

This clone has more than one count but fewer than ten. The genes are TRBV9 and TRBJ2-5; D perhaps matches TRBD1 (6 bases). The CDR3 is 15 residues long. Germline V gene sequence: CDR1 SGDLS, CDR2 YYNGEE. V gave up 3 bases and J gave up 2 bases, with 14 bases separating them. Here the CDR3 DNA reads TGTGCCAGCAGCGCCCACCCAGGACAGCAAGAGACCCAGTACTTC. As protein: CASSAHPGQQETQYF.

This clone came up a few times. DNA for the CDR3: TGCGCCAGCAGCCCTATCGGGACTGAAGCTTTCTTT. Translation: CASSPIGTEAFF. This chain joins TRBV5-1 and TRBJ1-1; D unclear. The length of the CDR3 is 12 residues. V was trimmed by 4 bases and J by 5 bases, leaving 9 bases between them. The V gene's germline CDR1 is SGHRS and CDR2 YFSETQ. The full variable domain, completed using reference TRBV5-1 and TRBJ1-1, is KAGVTQTPRYLIKTRGQQVTLSCSPISGHRSVSWYQQTPGQGLQFLFEYFSETQRNKGNFPGRFSGRQFSNSRSEMNVSTLELGDSALYLCASSPIGTEAFFGQGTRLTVV.

This clone was seen repeatedly, ten times or more. V usage is TRBV7-9 and J usage is TRBJ1-5; D is ambiguous. There are 13 residues in the CDR3. Trimming left V 1 base short and J 7 bases short, with 8 bases between. Germline values: CDR1 SEHNR, CDR2 FQNEAQ (reference sequence). Written as DNA, the CDR3 is TGTGCCAGCAGCTTAGGGTATCGACAGCCCCAGCATTTT. As protein: CASSLGYRQPQHF.

This clone was picked up a small number of times. The junction shows a germline mismatch at one end, possibly a read error. The same CDR3 arises from other DNA sequences in this sample as well. The gene calls are TRBV7-2 and TRBJ2-1, with TRBD2 matching 12 bases. The CDR3 runs to 16 residues. Germline CDR1 and CDR2: SGHTA and FQGNSA. CDR3 amino acids: CASSYLRTSGNNEQFF. DNA of the CDR3: TGCGCCAGCAGCTACCTTAGGACTAGCGGGAACAATGAGCAGTTCTTC.

CDR3 in amino acids: CASSFRGTQYF. CDR3 nucleotide sequence: TGTGCCAGCAGCTTTCGAGGGACCCAGTACTTC. V is TRBV7-2 and J is TRBJ2-5; D gene uncertain. Germline loops: CDR1 SGHTA, CDR2 FQGNSA. V lost 3 bases, J lost 7 bases, and 6 bases lay in between. CDR3 size: 11 residues.

This clone has more than one count but fewer than ten. The gene calls are TRBV19 and TRBJ1-5; D may be TRBD1 (5 bases). The CDR3 runs to 17 residues. The germline CDR1 and CDR2 sequences are LNHDA and SQIVND (reference sequence). The V gene lost 5 bases and the J gene lost 0 bases, with 17 bases spanning the gap. The CDR3 spells CASSFPGRDYSNQPQHF. The CDR3 DNA sequence: TGTGCCAGTAGTTTCCCGGGACGGGATTATAGCAATCAGCCCCAGCATTTT.

The chain couples TRBV28 to TRBJ2-1; 8 nucleotides align to TRBD2. V lost 7 bases to trimming and J lost 7 bases; unmatched junction nucleotides: 3. The CDR3 runs 12 residues. Germline lookup yields CDR1 MDHEN and CDR2 SYDVKM. CDR3 DNA sequence: TGTGCCAGCAACAGCGGGAGTAATGAGCAGTTCTTC. Amino acid sequence: CASNSGSNEQFF.

CDR3 loop: CASSLEGPQETQYF. The CDR3 coding sequence is TGCGCCAGCAGCTTGGAGGGCCCCCAAGAGACCCAGTACTTC. The rearrangement uses TRBV5-1 and TRBJ2-5, with D unresolved. The CDR3 runs 14 residues. Germline CDR1 and CDR2: SGHRS and YFSETQ. The V end was cut by 0 bases, the J end by 1 base, with 7 bases between.

V and J are TRBV2 and TRBJ2-7; D uncertain. From germline, CDR1 is SNHLY and CDR2 FYNNEI. There are 12 residues in the CDR3. V was clipped by 4 bases and J by 7 bases, with 11 bases between them. The CDR3 spells CASSVGRGEQYF. In DNA, the CDR3 is TGTGCCAGCAGTGTCGGCAGAGGAGAGCAGTACTTC.

This clone appeared a few times. V and J are TRBV5-1 and TRBJ2-7; D is undetermined. This CDR3 spans 13 amino acids. V was shortened by 1 base and J by 6 bases, with 11 bases between the two germline ends. The germline V gene has CDR1 SGHRS and CDR2 YFSETQ. DNA of the CDR3: TGCGCCAGCAGCTTGATGACGTCCCTCGAGCAGTACTTC. It translates to CASSLMTSLEQYF.

The rearrangement uses TRBV7-3 and TRBJ2-3; perhaps TRBD2 as D (6 bases). CDR1 and CDR2 (germline): SGHTA, FQGTGA. This CDR3 has 15 residues. V lost 3 bases, J lost 2 bases, and 12 bases lay in between. CDR3 DNA sequence: TGTGCCAGCAGCTTTTCCGCGGGAAACACAGATACGCAGTATTTT. Protein sequence: CASSFSAGNTDTQYF. The full variable domain, rest sourced from reference TRBV7-3 and TRBJ2-3, is GAGVSQTPSNKVTEKGKYVELRCDPISGHTALYWYRQSLGQGPEFLIYFQGTGAADDSGLPNDRFFAVRPEGSVSTLKIQRTERGDSAVYLCASSFSAGNTDTQYFGPGTRLTVL.

Comment on this clone: Other DNA sequences of this sample code for an identical CDR3. The V gene is TRBV5-6, the J gene TRBJ2-7; D gene uncertain. Germline assignment: CDR1 SGHDT and CDR2 YYEEEE. Trimming took 0 bases from V and 4 from J, leaving 5 bases between them. There are 12 residues in the CDR3. The CDR3 spells CASSLGAYEQYF. The CDR3 region has the DNA TGTGCCAGCAGCTTGGGGGCTTACGAGCAGTACTTC.